The source of this TCR beta chain is a study of cytomegalovirus exposure and HLA in healthy donors. General study results and limits: A missense DCLRE1C variant was associated with V- and J-gene trimming of TCR beta chains in a later analysis, and an independent cohort replicated the association. Reports described diagnosis of cytomegalovirus status by the classifier as highly specific and sensitive. A later analysis linked some 18,000 TCR beta sequences to HLA alleles at 0.05 false discovery rate. The sole available immune exposure information was CMV serostatus.

This clone was counted between two and nine times. The antigen is not known. The PCR was carried out with 60 Vbeta primers and 13 Jbeta primers. Only in-frame clones appear in the TCRdb table, and some are missing; sequencing was by immunoSEQ multiplex PCR. The repertoire holds more than 95,000 clones, with 17% as singletons. The CDR3 sequence is 18 residues long. Germline loops: CDR1 MNHEY, CDR2 SMNVEV (reference sequence). The V end lost 2 bases, the J end lost 1 base, and 20 bases lay between the germline ends. V is TRBV27 and J is TRBJ1-1; maybe TRBD1 (5 bases). This clonotype originated in a female donor in good health and CMV-seropositive. Specimen: PBMCs. The CDR3 nucleotides are TGTGCCAGCAGTTTAATTCGCGGCGGGGGATATGGGAACACTGAAGCTTTCTTT. Encoded protein: CASSLIRGGGYGNTEAFF.